These T cell receptor beta chains were read from a single sample in a study of cytomegalovirus exposure and HLA in healthy donors. Data came from immunoSEQ multiplex PCR; TCRdb stores just in-frame clones and leaves some out. The sample includes 150,000 to 200,000 clones, around nine tenths of them seen just once. The sample was PBMCs. These receptor sequences come from a woman between 18 and 30 years old in good health and CMV-seronegative. CDR3s include the opening cysteine and the closing phenylalanine or tryptophan. The D gene is left open where the match is weak. Size values are once, few and many counts, or a class for expanded clones, and some rows have none.

>TRBV7-9|15|TRBJ2-1|TRBD1|.
TGTGCCAGCAGCTTAGTCACCAGCGACAGGGTATTACGGTTCTTC
CASSLVTSDRVLRFF
>TRBV21-1|16|TRBJ2-1|.|.
TGTGCCAGCAACCTTCCTGGGCTAGCGGTCTACAATGAGCAGTTCTTC
CASNLPGLAVYNEQFF
>TRBV5-8|15|TRBJ2-4|.|.
TGTGCCAGCAGCACGGGACTGACGGCCAAAAACATTCAGTACTTC
CASSTGLTAKNIQYF
>TRBV9|16|TRBJ2-2|.|.
TGTGCCAGCAGCGTAGTCTCCGGGGGGAACACCGGGGAGCTGTTTTTT
CASSVVSGGNTGELFF
>TRBV6-5|12|TRBJ1-2|.|.
TGTGCCAGCAGCCATCAGGCCTATGGCTACACCTTC
CASSHQAYGYTF
>TRBV5-5|13|TRBJ1-1|TRBD1|once
TGTGCCAGCAGCTTTGGGACAGGGATTGAAGCTTTCTTT
CASSFGTGIEAFF
>TRBV18|16|TRBJ2-7|TRBD1|.
TGTGCCAGCTCACCACTTTCGGGACAGGGAGGATACGAGCAGTACTTC
CASSPLSGQGGYEQYF
>TRBV7-7|14|TRBJ2-7|.|.
TGTGCTAGCAGCCCTCGGGGGGCCACGGGCGAGCAGTACTTC
CASSPRGATGEQYF
>TRBV7-9|15|TRBJ2-7|TRBD1|.
TGTGCCAGCGGGGAACAGTACAGGGGAATCTACGAGCAGTACTTC
CASGEQYRGIYEQYF
>TRBV19|12|TRBJ2-2|.|.
TGTGCCAGTAACAGTTACACCGGGGAGCTGTTTTTT
CASNSYTGELFF
>TRBV4-2|17|TRBJ2-3|TRBD2|.
TGTGCCAGCAGCCAAGACGTACTAGCGGGAAGGACAGATACGCAGTATTTT
CASSQDVLAGRTDTQYF
>TRBV7-9|18|TRBJ2-5|TRBD1|.
TGTGCCAGCAGCTTAGGGTCCAGGACAGGCGTATTCCAAGAGACCCAGTACTTC
CASSLGSRTGVFQETQYF